Each of the 30 T cell receptor beta chains below was sequenced from the same sample in a study of blood T cell repertoires in COVID-19. Method: immunoSEQ multiplex PCR; TCRdb's copy keeps in-frame clones and lacks some. The sample yields more than 85,000 clones, 70% to 90% seen once. The sample was peripheral blood. These receptors were collected from a man in his forties or fifties with active COVID-19.

The V and J genes are TRBV6-2 or TRBV6-3 and TRBJ1-1; unclear D gene. The CDR3 is 14 residues long. The ends were cut back, 0 bases at V and 9 bases at J, with 14 bases in the middle. Germline CDR1 MNHEY, CDR2 SVGEGT. The CDR3 bases are TGTGCCAGCAGTTACTCGGGGAGGTCTCTTCAAGCTTTCTTT. Translated: CASSYSGRSLQAFF.

The rearrangement links TRBV28 to TRBJ1-5, with D perhaps matching TRBD1 (6 bases). Germline loops: CDR1 MDHEN, CDR2 SYDVKM. The CDR3 covers 16 residues. Trimming took off 3 bases at V and 2 bases at J, with 14 bases between the two ends. CDR3 residues: CASSFINRDGNQPQHF. CDR3 sequence (DNA): TGTGCCAGCAGTTTTATTAACAGGGACGGCAATCAGCCCCAGCATTTT.

Points on this clone: Within the sample, other DNA sequences also encode this same CDR3. The rearrangement uses TRBV6-5 and TRBJ1-1; tentatively, D is TRBD1 (6 bases). Trimming removed 6 bases from V and 5 bases from J, with 10 bases in between. The CDR3 runs to 12 residues. Germline V lookup: CDR1 MNHEY, CDR2 SVGAGI. The CDR3 is CASRGGRTEAFF. The CDR3 bases are TGTGCCAGCAGAGGGGGTAGGACTGAAGCTTTCTTT.

J is TRBJ2-3 and V is TRBV9; possibly TRBD1 for D (5 bases). V gave up 4 bases and J gave up 5 bases, with 17 bases separating them. This CDR3 contains 15 residues. Germline CDR1 SGDLS, CDR2 YYNGEE. The CDR3 protein is CASSPEIRAGDTQYF. The CDR3 bases are TGTGCCAGCAGCCCAGAAATCAGGGCCGGAGATACGCAGTATTTT.

The CDR3 bases are TGTGCCAGCAGCTTAGCTCTGAGGGTTGGCTACACCTTC. Translation gives CASSLALRVGYTF. This chain links TRBV11-2 with TRBJ1-2; unclear D gene. V was pared by 1 base and J by 7 bases, with 10 bases between. This CDR3 comprises 13 residues. Germline CDR1 reads SGHAT; CDR2 reads FQNNGV. Supplemented by reference TRBV11-2 and TRBJ1-2, the full variable domain reads EAGVAQSPRYKIIEKRQSVAFWCNPISGHATLYWYQQILGQGPKLLIQFQNNGVVDDSQLPKDRFSAERLKGVDSTLKIQPAKLEDSAVYLCASSLALRVGYTFGSGTRLTVV.

The chain is built from TRBV7-2 and TRBJ2-4; perhaps TRBD1 as D (5 bases). Germline V gene sequence: CDR1 SGHTA, CDR2 FQGNSA. The CDR3 is made up of 16 amino acids. Trimming removed 1 base from V and 0 bases from J, with 10 bases in between. The CDR3 DNA reads TGTGCCAGCAGCTTAGGACAGAGCCTAGCCAAAAACATTCAGTACTTC. Its translation is CASSLGQSLAKNIQYF.

This clone is a singleton in its sample. This chain joins TRBV14 and TRBJ2-1; a possible D gene is TRBD2 (6 bases). In germline, CDR1 is SGHDN, CDR2 FVKESK. This CDR3 contains 18 residues. V lost 1 base and J 4 bases, leaving 20 bases between the germline ends. The CDR3 DNA sequence: TGTGCCAGCAGCCAAGTCCCTTTGTGGCGGGGCCCATACAATGAGCAGTTCTTC. Residues: CASSQVPLWRGPYNEQFF.

The chain carries TRBV13 and TRBJ2-7; 13 positions agree with TRBD2. The germline V gene has CDR1 PRHDT and CDR2 FYEKMQ (reference sequence). The CDR3 totals 14 residues. V gave up 7 bases and J gave up 9 bases; unmatched junction bases: 9. As DNA, the CDR3 is TGTGCCAGCAATCGACTAGCGGGGGGCTCTCCGCAGTACTTC. Translation gives CASNRLAGGSPQYF. Full variable domain (remainder filled in from reference TRBV13 and TRBJ2-7): AAGVIQSPRHLIKEKRETATLKCYPIPRHDTVYWYQQGPGQDPQFLISFYEKMQSDKGSIPDRFSAQQFSDYHSELNMSSLELGDSALYFCASNRLAGGSPQYFGPGTRLTVT.

In the case of this clone: Other DNA sequences within the sample encode an identical CDR3. V usage is TRBV18 and J usage is TRBJ2-6; 11 nucleotides match TRBD1. This CDR3 comprises 17 residues. CDR1 KGHSH and CDR2 LQKENI come from the germline V gene. The V segment lost 2 bases and the J segment 2 bases; nucleotides outside the gene matches: 2. The CDR3 sequence is CASSPGTGGPGANVLTF. In DNA form, the CDR3 reads TGTGCCAGCTCACCAGGGACAGGGGGGCCTGGGGCCAACGTCCTGACTTTC.

The chain links TRBV9 to TRBJ2-1; 8 nucleotides align to TRBD2. CDR1 is SGDLS and CDR2 is YYNGEE in the germline V gene. With 3 bases clipped from V and 9 bases from J, the junction kept 11 bases outside the gene matches. The CDR3 extends over 15 amino acids. This CDR3 reads CASSEGLVSRLEQFF. The CDR3 DNA follows: TGTGCCAGCAGCGAGGGACTAGTGTCACGACTTGAGCAGTTCTTC.

The chain has TRBV4-1 and TRBJ2-3; D might be TRBD1 (5 bases). The CDR3 extends over 13 amino acids. V lost 3 bases and J lost 6, with 10 bases in between. CDR1 and CDR2 (germline): MGHRA, YSYEKL. For the CDR3, the DNA is TGCGCCAGCAGCCATTTAGCAGGGGATACGCAGTATTTT. Its translation: CASSHLAGDTQYF.

V is TRBV6-5 and J is TRBJ2-7, with TRBD1 matching over 10 bases. Trimming cost V 6 bases and J 3 bases; bases outside gene matches: 8. This CDR3 is 15 amino acids long. Germline values: CDR1 MNHEY, CDR2 SVGAGI. CDR3 DNA sequence: TGTGCCAGCAGAGCCCCGACAGGGGGCCTCTACGAGCAGTACTTC. It encodes CASRAPTGGLYEQYF.

This clone was counted a single time. The chain carries TRBV6-6 and TRBJ1-5, with D perhaps TRBD1 (5 bases). CDR1 and CDR2 (germline): MNHNY, SVGAGI (reference sequence). The CDR3 covers 16 residues. V lost 6 bases to trimming and J lost 0 bases, with 15 bases between them. CDR3 DNA: TGTGCCAGCAGGGGGAGGGCGGGGGATAGCAATCAGCCCCAGCATTTT. This encodes CASRGRAGDSNQPQHF.

There are a few counts of this clone. This chain connects TRBV3-1 (or the pseudogene TRBV3-2) to TRBJ2-3, with 9 bases aligning to TRBD2. Germline values: CDR1 LGHDT, CDR2 YNNKEL (reference sequence). V lost 0 bases and J lost 5; bases outside the gene matches: 9. This CDR3 has 17 amino acids. In DNA form, the CDR3 reads TGTGCCAGCAGCCAAGAAACTGGCGGGGGGGCGGTAGATACGCAGTATTTT. This sequence encodes CASSQETGGGAVDTQYF.

The chain recombines TRBV7-8 with TRBJ2-7, with TRBD2 as a possible D gene (5 bases). The CDR3 is 14 residues long. V was cut by 8 bases and J by 0 bases, with 14 bases left in between. Germline V gene data show CDR1 as SGHVS and CDR2 as FQNEAQ. CDR3 region: CASLHLADSYEQYF. CDR3 nucleotides: TGTGCCAGCCTCCATCTAGCCGACTCCTACGAGCAGTACTTC.

The gene calls are TRBV6-4 and TRBJ2-1; 8 bases line up with TRBD1. The CDR3 sequence is 15 residues long. Trimming at V came to 2 bases and at J to 7 bases, leaving 7 bases not matched to a gene. From germline, CDR1 is MRHNA and CDR2 SNTAGT. CDR3 sequence: CASSDPGQGLNEQFF. CDR3 in DNA: TGTGCCAGCAGTGACCCAGGACAGGGTTTGAATGAGCAGTTCTTC.

The chain joins TRBV5-1 to TRBJ1-1; TRBD1 might be the D (5 bases). Germline V gives CDR1 SGHRS, CDR2 YFSETQ. The CDR3 is 12 residues long. Trimming cost V 4 bases and J 8 bases, with 12 bases left between them. The chain's CDR3 is CASSTGRAEAFF. In nucleotides, the CDR3 is TGCGCCAGCAGCACAGGCAGGGCGGAAGCTTTCTTT.

This clone was recorded only once. The chain has TRBV4-2 and TRBJ2-3; D is perhaps TRBD2 (6 bases). The CDR3 is made up of 14 amino acids. Trimming stripped 2 bases from V and 10 bases from J, with 16 bases between. The germline gives CDR1 LGHNA, CDR2 YNFKEQ. CDR3 sequence reads: CASSQPHRGKAQYF. CDR3 DNA: TGTGCCAGCAGCCAACCTCACCGGGGGAAGGCGCAGTATTTT.

The chain combines TRBV13 with TRBJ2-3; 9 bases line up with TRBD2. The CDR3 spans 17 residues. The V and J ends lost 0 bases and 4 bases, in that order; junction bases with no gene match: 8. Germline V gene lookup returns CDR1 PRHDT and CDR2 FYEKMQ (reference sequence). In DNA form, the CDR3 reads TGTGCCAGCAGCTTAGGCCGGGTAGCGGGGGACTCAGATACGCAGTATTTT. This gives the protein CASSLGRVAGDSDTQYF. Together with reference TRBV13 and TRBJ2-3, the CDR3 gives the full variable domain: AAGVIQSPRHLIKEKRETATLKCYPIPRHDTVYWYQQGPGQDPQFLISFYEKMQSDKGSIPDRFSAQQFSDYHSELNMSSLELGDSALYFCASSLGRVAGDSDTQYFGPGTRLTVL.

V and J are TRBV24-1 and TRBJ2-3; the match to TRBD1 covers 8 bases. The trim removed 0 bases at V and 3 bases at J, leaving 7 bases unmatched. Per the germline V gene, CDR1 is KGHDR and CDR2 is SFDVKD. The CDR3 runs to 17 residues. This CDR3 reads CATSDLHRTGRTDTQYF. CDR3 nucleotides: TGTGCCACCAGTGATTTGCACCGGACAGGGAGGACAGATACGCAGTATTTT.

V gene TRBV3-1 (or the pseudogene TRBV3-2) combines with J gene TRBJ1-2; D is undetermined. V gave up 0 bases and J gave up 10 bases, with 6 bases separating them. The length of the CDR3 is 11 residues. Germline values: CDR1 LGHDT, CDR2 YNNKEL (reference sequence). Written as DNA, the CDR3 is TGTGCCAGCAGCCAAGATTTAGCCTACACCTTC. Residues: CASSQDLAYTF.

The rearrangement links TRBV6-2 or TRBV6-3 to TRBJ1-2, with TRBD1 as a possible D gene (5 bases). The V and J ends lost 2 bases and 6 bases respectively, with 10 bases between them. Germline V gene lookup returns CDR1 MNHEY and CDR2 SVGEGT. CDR3 size: 13 residues. Here the CDR3 reads CASSYPTQDGYTF. CDR3 bases: TGTGCCAGCAGTTACCCGACACAGGATGGCTACACCTTC.

The V call is TRBV6-4, the J call TRBJ2-1, with TRBD2 matching 12 bases. The CDR3 covers 14 residues. Germline trimming cut 4 bases from V and 6 bases from J; bases unmatched to any gene: 1. From germline, CDR1 is MRHNA and CDR2 SNTAGT. CDR3 sequence reads: CASSAGLAGNEQFF. The CDR3 nucleotides read TGTGCCAGCAGTGCGGGACTAGCGGGCAATGAGCAGTTCTTC.

V gene TRBV28 combines with J gene TRBJ2-3; 7 bases match TRBD2. Germline V gene data show CDR1 as MDHEN and CDR2 as SYDVKM. CDR3 length: 15 residues. V shed 5 bases, J shed 2 bases, and the junction held 7 bases outside the gene matches. The CDR3 DNA is TGTGCCAGCAGTCGGCTAGCGGATAACACAGATACGCAGTATTTT. Translated: CASSRLADNTDTQYF.

The rearrangement uses TRBV7-2 and TRBJ1-1; D not certain. Looked up from germline, CDR1 is SGHTA and CDR2 is FQGNSA. The CDR3 contains 11 residues. Between the trimmed V and J ends, which lost 5 bases and 6 bases, there was a span of 7 bases. CDR3 sequence reads: CASSRLAEAFF. The CDR3, as DNA: TGTGCCAGCAGCCGGTTGGCTGAAGCTTTCTTT.

The chain has TRBV6-2 or TRBV6-3 and TRBJ2-7; TRBD2 matches 10 bases. The CDR3 length is 17 residues. V lost 2 bases and J lost 3; bases outside the gene matches: 10. Per germline, CDR1 MNHEY and CDR2 SVGEGT. DNA of the CDR3: TGTGCCAGCAGTTACCCCACCGTACTAGCGGGGAACTACGAGCAGTACTTC. It translates to CASSYPTVLAGNYEQYF.

The rearrangement joins TRBV12-3 or TRBV12-4 to TRBJ1-5; 7 bases map to TRBD1. V gave up 6 bases and J gave up 5 bases; unmatched junction bases: 4. The CDR3 spans 13 residues. The CDR3, as DNA: TGTGCCAGCAGCACAACAGGGGATCAGCCCCAGCATTTT. Encoded protein: CASSTTGDQPQHF.

The rearrangement uses TRBV19 and TRBJ1-2; the match to TRBD1 covers 10 bases. This CDR3 is built from 14 residues. Germline V lookup: CDR1 LNHDA, CDR2 SQIVND (reference sequence). With V trimmed by 7 bases and J by 2 bases, 4 bases remained unmatched. The CDR3 here is CASTQTGGNYGYTF. In DNA, the CDR3 is TGTGCCAGTACCCAGACAGGGGGCAACTATGGCTACACCTTC.

Here the CDR3 reads CASSESLYYGYTF. In DNA, the CDR3 is TGTGCCAGCAGTGAAAGCCTATACTATGGCTACACCTTC. The genes are TRBV6-1 and TRBJ1-2; D remains unclear. Looked up from germline, CDR1 is MNHNS and CDR2 is SASEGT. This CDR3 is built from 13 residues. Trimming took 2 bases from V and 3 from J, leaving 7 bases between them.

This clone was counted only a few times. The chain uses TRBV18 and TRBJ2-7; TRBD1 agrees at 7 bases. There are 14 residues in the CDR3. Germline lookup yields CDR1 KGHSH and CDR2 LQKENI. Trimming took 6 bases from V and 1 from J; bases not matched to a gene: 6. Here the CDR3 reads CASSTQQGSYEQYF. CDR3 nucleotides: TGTGCCAGCTCGACCCAACAGGGGTCCTACGAGCAGTACTTC.